This T cell receptor beta chain was identified in a study of beta chain features in type 1 diabetes. As every portion of the isolated RNA was reverse transcribed, the sequencing read expressed TCRB transcripts. An average roughly 3.6 million reads came from naive, central memory and regulatory T cell samples. Assay: immunoSEQ multiplex PCR; the TCRdb copy retains only in-frame clones and omits some. The sample has approximately 600,000 clones; around 12% are singletons. The CDR3 covers 14 residues. With V trimmed by 6 bases and J by 5 bases, 7 bases remained unmatched. CDR1 is SNHLY, CDR2 FYNNEI, per germline. Whole-study findings and limits: Among patients, naive, central memory and Treg TCRB repertoires appeared more similar than among healthy donors. Significant though moderate, a shortening of TCRB CDR3s appeared in all four CD4+ subsets of Type 1 diabetes patients.

This clone has more than one count but fewer than ten. What it binds is unknown. Specimen: naive CD4+ T cells from blood. The chain combines TRBV2 with TRBJ1-5, with TRBD1 matching 7 bases. The receptor was derived from a man aged 30 to 39 with type 1 diabetes. CDR3: CASRTRQGDQPQHF. DNA for the CDR3: TGTGCCAGCAGGACTAGGCAGGGGGATCAGCCCCAGCATTTT.